Listed below are T cell receptor beta chains from one sample, sequenced in a study of blood T cells in healthy people across ages. MiXCR, run by TCRdb on the 5' RACE reads, gives a single entry per CDR3 protein. The sample lists about 400,000 distinct CDR3 sequences; more than 45% were seen once. Sequencing used blood. Receptor source: a man aged 60 to 69 in good health. The conserved cysteine and the conserved F or W are not part of the CDR3 here. Fields, in order: J gene, V gene, CDR3 protein.

J gene: TRBJ2-1
V gene: TRBV7-9
CDR3 protein: ASSLGYASGADEQF

J gene: TRBJ1-1
V gene: TRBV27
CDR3 protein: ASSPNRGLIPEAF

J gene: TRBJ2-3
V gene: TRBV27
CDR3 protein: ASSSYSSPDTQY

J gene: TRBJ2-1
V gene: TRBV6-2/TRBV6-3
CDR3 protein: ASSYPTGQGGSSYNEQF

J gene: TRBJ1-6
V gene: TRBV20-1
CDR3 protein: SARDMGSPLH

J gene: TRBJ1-6
V gene: TRBV7-2
CDR3 protein: ASSLDTMLNSPLH

J gene: TRBJ2-2
V gene: TRBV7-9
CDR3 protein: ASSLAGGITGELF

J gene: TRBJ2-1
V gene: TRBV12-3/TRBV12-4
CDR3 protein: ASSRTSSHNEQF

J gene: TRBJ2-7
V gene: TRBV20-1
CDR3 protein: SASPGAEQY

J gene: TRBJ2-5
V gene: TRBV10-3
CDR3 protein: AIRRGRGEETQY

J gene: NA
V gene: TRBV6-5
CDR3 protein: ATHPPGTYEQY

J gene: TRBJ1-1
V gene: TRBV28
CDR3 protein: ASSSLGQGVTEAF

J gene: TRBJ2-7
V gene: TRBV7-2
CDR3 protein: ASSLEGHGGNEQY

J gene: TRBJ2-1
V gene: TRBV11-1
CDR3 protein: ASRGRGALYNEQF

J gene: TRBJ1-2
V gene: TRBV18
CDR3 protein: ASSVTGNDGYT

J gene: TRBJ2-3
V gene: TRBV5-5
CDR3 protein: ASSLRVSTDTLY

J gene: TRBJ2-4
V gene: TRBV20-1
CDR3 protein: SARGESKNIQY

J gene: TRBJ2-7
V gene: TRBV2
CDR3 protein: ASKRTLYSYEQY

J gene: TRBJ2-7
V gene: TRBV20-1
CDR3 protein: SARVGATPYEQY

J gene: TRBJ1-6
V gene: TRBV5-1
CDR3 protein: ASSRSDRDSPLH

J gene: TRBJ1-5
V gene: TRBV10-2
CDR3 protein: ASSEGRVGQPQH

J gene: TRBJ2-7
V gene: TRBV30
CDR3 protein: AGSPSGIEQY

J gene: TRBJ2-1
V gene: TRBV20-1
CDR3 protein: SASGPQSNEQF

J gene: TRBJ2-1
V gene: TRBV20-1
CDR3 protein: SPTVAGGWSYNEQF

J gene: TRBJ1-1
V gene: TRBV20-1
CDR3 protein: KTGENTEAF

J gene: TRBJ2-4
V gene: TRBV6-2/TRBV6-3
CDR3 protein: ASTRGGSANIQY

J gene: TRBJ2-1
V gene: TRBV18
CDR3 protein: ASSPSGSLKYNEQF

J gene: TRBJ2-7
V gene: TRBV11-1
CDR3 protein: ASSPQSGYEQY

J gene: TRBJ2-5
V gene: TRBV5-1
CDR3 protein: ASSLTLKETQY

J gene: TRBJ2-1
V gene: TRBV5-5
CDR3 protein: ASSLDTGATNEQF

J gene: TRBJ1-5
V gene: TRBV30
CDR3 protein: AWSETANQPQH

J gene: TRBJ2-1
V gene: TRBV11-3
CDR3 protein: ASSDGTSGYNEQF

J gene: TRBJ2-3
V gene: TRBV4-3
CDR3 protein: TSSQGGGEDTQY

J gene: TRBJ2-1
V gene: TRBV2
CDR3 protein: ASKTLAGGAYNEQF

J gene: TRBJ2-7
V gene: TRBV25-1
CDR3 protein: ASFPRRFSYEQY

J gene: TRBJ2-5
V gene: TRBV15
CDR3 protein: ATSRAGVETQY

J gene: TRBJ2-1
V gene: TRBV19
CDR3 protein: ASSLILSYNEQF